The source of this TCR beta chain is a study of Ad26.COV2.S vaccination and SARS-CoV-2 variants. Details on this clone: The antigen is unknown.

Produced via immunoSEQ multiplex PCR; TCRdb's table is partial and in-frame only. The sample has fewer than 400,000 clones, around nine tenths seen once. Stated treatment: some 20 received Ad26.COV2.S at low or high dose, single or two shots; roughly 5 received placebo; per-sample allocation not given. The study sampled participants on day 63 after the first vaccine or placebo injection. The CDR3 is made up of 16 amino acids. Looked up from germline, CDR1 is LGHNA and CDR2 is YSLEER. Unmatched junction bases numbered 9, after V lost 0 bases and J lost 4 bases. Study-wide findings and caveats: Those who received vaccine or placebo ended up with similar non-spike TCR breadth.

The sample here was peripheral blood, taken in a trial of Ad26.COV2.S vaccine versus placebo. V usage is TRBV4-3 and J usage is TRBJ2-7; 7 bases agree with TRBD2. This clonotype was obtained from a person aged 18 to 65 who received the Ad26.COV2.S COVID-19 vaccine or a placebo. Here the CDR3 DNA reads TGCGCCAGCAGCCAAGATCTTAGTAGCGGGTCGTACGAGCAGTACTTC. It specifies CASSQDLSSGSYEQYF.